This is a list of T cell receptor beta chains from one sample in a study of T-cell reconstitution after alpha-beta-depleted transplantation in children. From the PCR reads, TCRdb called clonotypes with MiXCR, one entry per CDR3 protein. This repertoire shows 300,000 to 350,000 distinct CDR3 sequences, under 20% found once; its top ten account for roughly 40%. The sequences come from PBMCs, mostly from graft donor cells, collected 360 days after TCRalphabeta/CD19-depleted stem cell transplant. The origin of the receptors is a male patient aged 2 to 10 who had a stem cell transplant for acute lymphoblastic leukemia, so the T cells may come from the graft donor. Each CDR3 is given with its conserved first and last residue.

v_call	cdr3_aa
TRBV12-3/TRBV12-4	CASSLIRDRSSYEQYF
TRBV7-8	CASSPKGLASSTDTQYF
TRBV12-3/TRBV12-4	CASSLYSVGTGNTIYF
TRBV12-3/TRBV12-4	CASSLDIQRTDTQYF
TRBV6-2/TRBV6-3	CATGESSYEQYF
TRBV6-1	CASKGREGFSEQYF
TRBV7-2	CASSDGVLNQPQHF
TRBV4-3	CASSQSGHVQETQYF
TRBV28	CASSPPQTGKDEKLFF
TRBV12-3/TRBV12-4	CASSSPGMETQYF
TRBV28	CASSFPGGDYEQYF
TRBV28	CASSPGAEGEQYF
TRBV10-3	CAISVELTGIGYTF
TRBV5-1	CASKGGGNTEAFF
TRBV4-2	CASSQAGLYNEQFF
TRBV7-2	CASSFASGTNTGELFF
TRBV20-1	CSARSYNGGVNQPQHF
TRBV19	CASSGFLNTGELFF
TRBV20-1	CSARGFREKLFF
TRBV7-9	CASSLEGGRDIQETQYF
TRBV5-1	CASSGRGDRDEQFF
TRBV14	CASSSFGREQYF
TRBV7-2	CASSLVGGEVLTQYF
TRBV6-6	CASSYSKGAGAFF
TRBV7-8	CASSLDRDLGGAFF
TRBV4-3	CASSPVWGDTQYF
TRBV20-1	CSARDRGRQGIPNYGYTF
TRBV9	CASSVVDPGDYNEQFF
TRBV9	CASSAPTDQGYNEQFF
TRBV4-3	CASSQEGTGGYEQYF
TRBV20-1	CSAQVEETQYF
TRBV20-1	CSAREDRSNTEAFF
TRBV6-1	CASRRTPTDTQYF
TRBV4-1	CASSQEAFRGTSYNEQFF
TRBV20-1	CSATSGTVREKLFF
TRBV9	CASSVAPFFGIENEQFF
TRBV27	CASSLREWQPQHF
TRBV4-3	CASSRGTAEMNTGELFF
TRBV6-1	CASRLLSGTTGTNSPLHF
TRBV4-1	CASSSARVTDTQYF
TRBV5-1	CASSSQTRPGETQYF
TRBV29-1	CSVYLSGRAYEQYF
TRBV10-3	CASVDQRAATGELFF
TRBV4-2	CASSQDHGTGVTGELFF
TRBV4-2	CASSQVWTYQETQYF
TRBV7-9	CASVPYGYTF
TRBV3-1	CASSQAIAAGWEKLFF
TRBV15	CATSRDPPWAYNEQFF